Detailed here is one TCR beta chain. This entry comes from a study of blood T cell repertoires in COVID-19. In the study overall: PBMCs, B-cell-depleted T cells, or T cells provided the cDNA or gDNA that made up the material.

CDR1 is LGHNT and CDR2 is FRNRAP in the germline V gene. The CDR3 has 14 amino acids. Trimming cost V 2 bases and J 3 bases; bases outside gene matches: 2. Authors' methods: How many nucleated cells were present was estimated from reference gene primer amplification. Sequencing was performed with immunoSEQ multiplex PCR; in TCRdb, only in-frame clones are kept and a portion is missing. V and J calls and clone size are copied from that table; D and trimming were computed from the DNA. The repertoire has some 250,000 clones, 75% to 90% of them found once; the top ten carry 9.5% to 15%. This chain uses TRBV12-5 with TRBJ2-7, with 9 positions matching TRBD1. Sequenced: peripheral blood. This receptor was taken from a woman aged 60-70 years with active or convalescent COVID-19. CDR3 in amino acids: CASGLWTGDYEQYF. The CDR3, as DNA: TGTGCTAGTGGTTTGTGGACAGGGGACTACGAGCAGTACTTC. Looking up the rest from reference TRBV12-5 and TRBJ2-7 gives the full variable domain: DARVTQTPRHKVTEMGQEVTMRCQPILGHNTVFWYRQTMMQGLELLAYFRNRAPLDDSGMPKDRFSAEMPDATLATLKIQPSEPRDSAVYFCASGLWTGDYEQYFGPGTRLTVT.